A selection of T cell receptor beta chains follows, all from one sample in a study of technical replicates of blood from a handful of donors. Assay: immunoSEQ multiplex PCR; the TCRdb copy retains only in-frame clones and omits some. The sample yields 75,000 to 100,000 clones, less than 95% seen once. The sequencing sample was made of T cells isolated from PBMCs. Every receptor here comes from a human donor in good health. Each CDR3 is given with its conserved first and last residue. A D gene is named only where the DNA matches it firmly. The size field is filled for only some rows; it gives once, few, many or a size class.

v_gene	j_gene	abundance	d_gene	CDR3nt	CDR3aa
TRBV27	TRBJ2-2	.	TRBD1	TGTGCCAGCAGTTTATGGGCCCAAACCGACAGGGGGAACACCGGGGAGCTGTTTTTT	CASSLWAQTDRGNTGELFF
TRBV19	TRBJ1-5	.	.	TGTGCCAGTAGTATCGACGGGAATCAGCCCCAGCATTTT	CASSIDGNQPQHF
TRBV25-1	TRBJ2-2	once	TRBD2	TGTGCCAGCAGTTTACTAGCGGAGAACACCGGGGAGCTGTTTTTT	CASSLLAENTGELFF
TRBV7-9	TRBJ2-1	.	TRBD2	TGTGCCAGCAGCTTAGTAGCGGGAGGGTTAAATGAGCAGTTCTTC	CASSLVAGGLNEQFF
TRBV30	TRBJ2-2	.	TRBD1	TGTGCCTGGAGGGGACAGGACACCGGGGAGCTGTTTTTT	CAWRGQDTGELFF
TRBV7-8	TRBJ2-2	once	TRBD1	TGTGCCAGTACGGACGGGACAGGGGGCATCGGGGAGCTGTTTTTT	CASTDGTGGIGELFF
TRBV6-1	TRBJ2-2	once	.	TGTGCCAGCAGTGGGCAGTTTGGCACCGGGGAGCTGTTTTTT	CASSGQFGTGELFF
TRBV7-6	TRBJ2-1	.	TRBD2	TGTGCCAGCAGCTTAGGACGGGAGGACCAGTCCTACAATGAGCAGTTCTTC	CASSLGREDQSYNEQFF
TRBV5-6	TRBJ1-3	.	.	TGTGCCAGCAGCTTGTTTGGGGGGGGTCCAAGCTCTGGAAACACCATATATTTT	CASSLFGGGPSSGNTIYF
TRBV29-1	TRBJ2-7	.	TRBD1	TGCAGCGCCTGGGACAGGGAGAGCTACGAGCAGTACTTC	CSAWDRESYEQYF
TRBV21-1	TRBJ1-1	few	.	TGTGCCAGCAGCAAAGCAGGACAGGACCCTGAAGCTTTCTTT	CASSKAGQDPEAFF
TRBV27	TRBJ2-3	.	TRBD2	TGTGCCAGCAGTCCTTGGGCGGGGGGGGATACGCAGTATTTT	CASSPWAGGDTQYF
TRBV28	TRBJ2-7	.	.	TGTGCCAGCAGCCTAACCGCTAGCTCCTACGAGCAGTACTTC	CASSLTASSYEQYF
TRBV19	TRBJ1-2	.	TRBD1	TGTGCCAGTGGGACAGGGTACCCATCGCACCGTGGCTACACCTTC	CASGTGYPSHRGYTF
TRBV10-3	TRBJ2-7	.	.	TGTGCCATCAGTGACTCCGGACGGAGGGAGCAGTACTTC	CAISDSGRREQYF
TRBV15	TRBJ2-7	.	TRBD2	TGTGCCACCAGCAGAGATTCGGGGGGATCTGGGGAGCAGTACTTC	CATSRDSGGSGEQYF
TRBV29-1	TRBJ1-2	.	TRBD1	TGCAGCGTTGGACAGGGGAGGGGCTACACCTTC	CSVGQGRGYTF
TRBV5-1	TRBJ2-1	.	TRBD2	TGCGCCAGCAGCTTGGGTGGGAGGGCTCGGTGGAATGAGCAGTTCTTC	CASSLGGRARWNEQFF
TRBV9	TRBJ1-1	.	.	TGTGCCAGCAGCCTTCTGGGGCAGAACACTGAAGCTTTCTTT	CASSLLGQNTEAFF
TRBV7-2	TRBJ2-5	once	.	TGTGCCAGCAGCTTAGTTAGGGAGGAGACCCAGTACTTC	CASSLVREETQYF
TRBV6-5	TRBJ2-2	.	.	TGTGCCAGCAGTTACTCTCAGGCCGGGGAGCTGTTTTTT	CASSYSQAGELFF
TRBV10-3	TRBJ1-1	.	.	TGTGCCACCCGCATAGTATTGAACACTGAAGCTTTCTTT	CATRIVLNTEAFF
TRBV27	TRBJ1-4	.	TRBD1	TGTGCCAGCAGTTTGACAGGGGGACGACCGAATGAAAAACTGTTTTTT	CASSLTGGRPNEKLFF
TRBV18	TRBJ2-6	.	.	TGTGCCAGCTCACCAGGACAATCCTCTGGGGCCAACGTCCTGACTTTC	CASSPGQSSGANVLTF